The present T cell receptor (beta chain) was sequenced within a study of neurological immune-mediated disorders. Study-wide points: Subjects shared no identical expanded-clone CDR3 amino acid sequences, suggesting private TCR-beta repertoires in all groups.

Synthesis of cDNA was carried out by template-switch 5'RACE. The reaction used 10-nucleotide random UMIs. TCRdb reanalysed the 5' RACE reads using MiXCR and keeps one entry per CDR3 protein. This table has just over 30,000 distinct CDR3 sequences, 5.5% to 7% appearing once. In its sample, this clonotype was seen many times. Its antigen remains unidentified. What was sequenced was CD4+ T cells from blood. The TCR comes from a woman in her 50s in good health.

CDR3 nucleotide sequence: TGTGCCAGCAGCCCGGGAGCCTTCCAGTACAATGAGCAGTTCTTC. This gives the protein CASSPGAFQYNEQFF. The V gene is TRBV11-2, the J gene TRBJ2-1; D might be TRBD2 (6 bases). This CDR3 contains 15 residues. In germline, CDR1 is SGHAT, CDR2 FQNNGV. V shed 5 bases and J shed 4 bases, with 15 bases lying between them.